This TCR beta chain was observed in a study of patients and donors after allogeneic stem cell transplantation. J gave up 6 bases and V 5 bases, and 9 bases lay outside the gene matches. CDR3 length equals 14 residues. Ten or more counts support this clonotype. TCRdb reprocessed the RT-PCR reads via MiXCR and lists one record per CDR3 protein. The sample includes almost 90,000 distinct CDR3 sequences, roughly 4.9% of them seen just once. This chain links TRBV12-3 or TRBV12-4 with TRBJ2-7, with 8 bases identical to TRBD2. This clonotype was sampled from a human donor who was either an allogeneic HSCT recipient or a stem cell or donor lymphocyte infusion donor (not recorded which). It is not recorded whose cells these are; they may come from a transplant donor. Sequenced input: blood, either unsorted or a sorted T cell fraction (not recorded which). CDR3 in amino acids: CASSPIAGGGEQYF. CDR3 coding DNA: TGTGCCAGCAGTCCAATTGCGGGGGGCGGCGAGCAGTACTTC.